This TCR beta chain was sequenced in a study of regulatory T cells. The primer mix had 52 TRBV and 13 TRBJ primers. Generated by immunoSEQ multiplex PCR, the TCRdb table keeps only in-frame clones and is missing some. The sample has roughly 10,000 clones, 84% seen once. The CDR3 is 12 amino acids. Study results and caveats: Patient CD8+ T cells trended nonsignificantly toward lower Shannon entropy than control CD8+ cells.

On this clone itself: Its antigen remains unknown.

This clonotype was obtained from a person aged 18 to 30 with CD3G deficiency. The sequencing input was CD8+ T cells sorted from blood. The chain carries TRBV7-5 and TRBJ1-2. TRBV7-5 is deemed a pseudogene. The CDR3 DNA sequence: TGTGCCAGCAGTCCGGGAGCCGTTGGCTACACCTTC. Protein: CASSPGAVGYTF.